This is a list of T cell receptor beta chains from one sample in a study of OX40 agonist ivuxolimab in advanced cancers. Libraries were prepared by immunoSEQ multiplex PCR; TCRdb keeps only in-frame clonotypes and omits some of them. The table has 60,000 to 75,000 clones, more than 85% seen once. This specimen was CD4+ or CD8+ T cells sorted from blood, taken in a trial of the OX40 agonist ivuxolimab. Source of these receptors: an adult with an advanced solid tumor such as melanoma, head and neck, liver or kidney cancer. Both conserved end residues are trimmed from each CDR3. Not every row has a clone size; where given, it reads once, few, many or a size class.

>TRBJ2-7|.|TRBV19
ASSMAFGGTVEQY
>TRBJ1-1|.|TRBV2
ASSEGAGMHTEAF
>TRBJ2-2|.|TRBV11-3
ASSLGGDTGELF
>TRBJ2-6|.|TRBV19
ASSQGQGISSGANVLT
>TRBJ2-7|.|TRBV9
ASSVGPSYEQY
>TRBJ2-7|.|TRBV5-3
ARSLNSSSYEQY
>TRBJ2-7|once|TRBV6-5
ASSAGVGGYEQY
>TRBJ2-7|.|TRBV5-6
ASSDAKGPYEQY
>TRBJ2-1|.|TRBV9
ASSPTSGGARNEQF
>TRBJ2-4|.|TRBV27
ASTPTGYGKNIQY
>TRBJ2-7|.|TRBV4-1
ASSQWDRSFEQY
>TRBJ1-1|once|TRBV6-1
ASSEEQANTEAF
>TRBJ1-2|.|TRBV6-5
ASSYHGTGFNYGYT
>TRBJ1-4|once|TRBV9
ASSSRDSDNEKLF
>TRBJ2-7|large|TRBV30
AWADGTGSYEQY
>TRBJ1-2|.|TRBV7-9
ASSLGDRGLYGYT
>TRBJ2-7|.|TRBV4-2
ASSQVWGSEQY
>TRBJ2-6|.|TRBV27
ASSPDWSSGANVLT